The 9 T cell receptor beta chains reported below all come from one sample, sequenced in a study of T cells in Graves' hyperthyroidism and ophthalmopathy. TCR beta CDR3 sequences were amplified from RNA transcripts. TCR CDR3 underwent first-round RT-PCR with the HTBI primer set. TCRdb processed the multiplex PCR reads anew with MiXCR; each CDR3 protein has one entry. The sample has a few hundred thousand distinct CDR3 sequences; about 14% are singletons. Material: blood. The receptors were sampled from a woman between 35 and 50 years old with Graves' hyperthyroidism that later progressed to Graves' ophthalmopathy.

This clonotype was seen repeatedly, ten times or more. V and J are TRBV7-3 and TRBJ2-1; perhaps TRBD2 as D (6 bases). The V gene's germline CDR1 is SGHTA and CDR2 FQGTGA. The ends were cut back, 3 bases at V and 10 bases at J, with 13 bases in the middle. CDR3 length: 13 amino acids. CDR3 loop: CASSLDGTYEQFF. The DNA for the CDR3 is TGTGCCAGCAGCTTGGACGGGACTTACGAGCAGTTCTTC.

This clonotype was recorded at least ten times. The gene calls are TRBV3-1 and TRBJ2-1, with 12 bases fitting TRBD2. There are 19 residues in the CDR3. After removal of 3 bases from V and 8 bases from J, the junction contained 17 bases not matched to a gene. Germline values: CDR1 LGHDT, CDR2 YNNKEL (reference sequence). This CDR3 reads CASSHPSTGLAGLMDEQFF. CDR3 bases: TGTGCCAGCAGCCATCCGTCTACCGGACTAGCGGGATTAATGGATGAGCAGTTCTTC.

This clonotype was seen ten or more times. For the CDR3, the DNA is TGCGCCAGCAGCTTTAGCTCCGAGAGTGGAAACACCATATATTTT. Translating gives CASSFSSESGNTIYF. This rearrangement joins TRBV5-1 to TRBJ1-3, with no clear D. Trimming stripped 2 bases from V and 3 bases from J, with 12 bases between. Germline-derived CDR1 and CDR2 are SGHRS and YFSETQ. The CDR3 is 15 amino acids.

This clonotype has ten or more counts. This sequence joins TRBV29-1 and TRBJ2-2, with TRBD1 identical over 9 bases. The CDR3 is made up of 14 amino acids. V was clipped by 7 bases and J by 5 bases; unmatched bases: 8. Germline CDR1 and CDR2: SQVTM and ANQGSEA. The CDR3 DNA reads TGCAGCGGTCTTCGGGACAGGGTAACCGGGGAGCTGTTTTTT. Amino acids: CSGLRDRVTGELFF.

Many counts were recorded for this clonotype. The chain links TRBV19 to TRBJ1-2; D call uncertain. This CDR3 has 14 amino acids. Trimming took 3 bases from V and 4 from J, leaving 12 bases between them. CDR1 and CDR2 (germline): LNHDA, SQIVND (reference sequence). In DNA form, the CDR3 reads TGTGCCAGTAGTATTGATATGGCACTCTATGGCTACACCTTC. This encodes CASSIDMALYGYTF.

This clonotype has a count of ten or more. The CDR3 DNA reads as TGTGCCAGCAGTCCATCTCCCCCGGGACAGCCTAATTCACCCCTCCACTTT. Protein: CASSPSPPGQPNSPLHF. V is TRBV6-1 and J is TRBJ1-6; the match to TRBD1 covers 7 bases. Trimming at V came to 5 bases and at J to 6 bases, leaving 13 bases not matched to a gene. Germline loops: CDR1 MNHNS, CDR2 SASEGT. The CDR3 is made up of 17 amino acids.

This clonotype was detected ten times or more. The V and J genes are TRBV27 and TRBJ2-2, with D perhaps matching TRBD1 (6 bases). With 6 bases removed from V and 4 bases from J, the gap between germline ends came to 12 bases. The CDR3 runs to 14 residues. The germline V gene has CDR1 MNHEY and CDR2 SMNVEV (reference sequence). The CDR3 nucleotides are TGTGCCAGCAGGACGGACAGTCTCACCGGGGAGCTGTTTTTT. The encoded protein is CASRTDSLTGELFF.

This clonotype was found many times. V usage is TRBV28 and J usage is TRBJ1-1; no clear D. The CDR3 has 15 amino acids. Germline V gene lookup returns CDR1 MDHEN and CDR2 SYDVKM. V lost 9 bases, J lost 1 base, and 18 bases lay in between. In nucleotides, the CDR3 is TGTGCCAGTAAGAACTGGATCGTTCCGAACACTGAAGCTTTCTTT. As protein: CASKNWIVPNTEAFF.

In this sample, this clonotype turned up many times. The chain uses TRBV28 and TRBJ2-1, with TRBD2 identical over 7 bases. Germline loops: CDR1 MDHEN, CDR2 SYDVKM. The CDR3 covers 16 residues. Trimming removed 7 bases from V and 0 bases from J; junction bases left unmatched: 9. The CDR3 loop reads CASKQLASSSYNEQFF. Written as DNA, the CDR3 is TGTGCCAGCAAACAACTAGCGTCGAGCTCCTACAATGAGCAGTTCTTC. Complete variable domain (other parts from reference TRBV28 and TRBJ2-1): DVKVTQSSRYLVKRTGEKVFLECVQDMDHENMFWYRQDPGLGLRLIYFSYDVKMKEKGDIPEGYSVSREKKERFSLILESASTNQTSMYLCASKQLASSSYNEQFFGPGTRLTVL.